This T cell receptor beta chain came from a study of blood T cell repertoires in COVID-19. Assay used: immunoSEQ multiplex PCR; TCRdb lists only in-frame clones, some missing. The repertoire consists of some 210,000 clones, with more than 70% occurring once and the leading ten covering approximately 4.3%. V lost 8 bases to trimming and J lost 2 bases; unmatched junction nucleotides: 10. Germline loops: CDR1 WNHNN, CDR2 SYGVQD (reference sequence). The CDR3 is made up of 15 amino acids. This chain joins TRBV10-1 and TRBJ1-1, with 8 nucleotides matching TRBD1. The sequence was obtained from a man aged 25-45 years with acute COVID-19. The sequencing input was PBMCs or T cells enriched from blood (not recorded which). In nucleotides, the CDR3 is TGCGCCAGCTCTGGACAGGGCCTCTCCAACACTGAAGCTTTCTTT. It translates to CASSGQGLSNTEAFF.